Included here is one T cell receptor (beta chain) sequence, with context. The data were produced by immunoSEQ multiplex PCR, yet TCRdb's version contains in-frame clones alone and is incomplete. Among some 180,000 clones, more than 85% were seen once, and the ten largest hold approximately 25%. The data are from a study of blood T cell repertoires in COVID-19. Study at large: From T cells, B-cell-depleted T cells, or PBMCs came the material, which was cDNA or gDNA.

CDR3 length: 13 amino acids. Trimming at V came to 5 bases and at J to 9 bases, leaving 4 bases not matched to a gene. What was sequenced was PBMCs or T cells enriched from blood (not recorded which). The source is a middle-aged woman in a cohort exposed to, infected with or recovered from COVID-19 (not recorded which). The rearrangement uses TRBV12-3 or TRBV12-4 and TRBJ2-7, with 13 bases identical to TRBD2. CDR3 nucleotide sequence: TGTGCCAGCAGTCGGACTAGCGGGGGAACGCAGTACTTC. Its translation: CASSRTSGGTQYF.